This T cell receptor (beta chain) derives from a study of blood T cell repertoires in COVID-19. Per the authors' pipeline: How many nucleated cells were present was estimated from reference gene primer amplification. Produced via immunoSEQ multiplex PCR; TCRdb's table is partial and in-frame only. D and trimming come from the DNA, and the V and J calls and clone size come from that table. The sample lists approximately 10,000 clones, about 89% occurring once. The CDR3 loop spans 13 amino acids. This chain connects TRBV21-1 to TRBJ1-2. TRBV21-1 is given as a pseudogene. The sequenced sample consisted of peripheral blood. The clonotype comes from a woman in her sixties or seventies with active COVID-19. The CDR3 reads CASSKIREDGYTF. The CDR3 DNA reads TGTGCCAGCAGCAAAATCAGGGAGGATGGCTACACCTTC.